This is a list of T cell receptor beta chains from one sample in a study of cytomegalovirus exposure and HLA in healthy donors. Produced via immunoSEQ multiplex PCR; TCRdb's table is partial and in-frame only. The table shows 150,000 to 200,000 clones, with 86% occurring only once. Sequenced material: PBMCs. The receptors originated from a woman between 18 and 30 years old in good health and CMV-seronegative. Each CDR3 is given with its conserved first and last residue. The order of the fields is D gene, clone size, V gene, J gene, CDR3 protein, CDR3 DNA. A D gene is named only where the DNA matches it firmly. Clone size is stated in some rows and not others, as once, few, many or a class when expanded.

TRBD1	NA	TRBV5-1	TRBJ1-1	CASSPGTGPEAFF	TGCGCCAGCAGCCCCGGGACAGGACCTGAAGCTTTCTTT
TRBD1	few	TRBV5-1	TRBJ1-6	CASSLSDRVGSPLHF	TGCGCCAGCAGCTTATCTGACAGGGTTGGCTCACCCCTCCACTTT
NA	NA	TRBV6-4	TRBJ2-1	CASRRESSYNEQFF	TGTGCCAGCAGGCGCGAGAGCTCCTACAATGAGCAGTTCTTC
NA	once	TRBV5-1	TRBJ1-1	CASSIQTGQPEAFF	TGCGCCAGCAGCATACAAACAGGGCAGCCTGAAGCTTTCTTT
TRBD1	once	TRBV5-1	TRBJ2-1	CASSTLTGGVNNEQFF	TGCGCCAGCAGCACCTTGACAGGGGGCGTCAACAATGAGCAGTTCTTC
NA	NA	TRBV14	TRBJ2-7	CASSQGSGRGRYEQYF	TGTGCCAGCAGCCAAGGTTCGGGCAGGGGACGGTACGAGCAGTACTTC
NA	NA	TRBV27	TRBJ2-7	CASFASATYEQYF	TGTGCCAGCTTTGCTAGCGCGACCTACGAGCAGTACTTC
NA	NA	TRBV7-8	TRBJ1-1	CASSLRGGTNLGTEAFF	TGTGCCAGCAGCTTAAGGGGGGGGACAAACCTGGGTACTGAAGCTTTCTTT
TRBD1	NA	TRBV4-1	TRBJ2-3	CASSQPTAGTGTDTQYF	TGCGCCAGCAGCCAACCCACAGCCGGGACAGGCACAGATACGCAGTATTTT
NA	NA	TRBV2	TRBJ1-5	CASSGFQGSFPQHF	TGTGCCAGCAGTGGCTTTCAGGGATCTTTCCCCCAGCATTTT
TRBD1	NA	TRBV5-6	TRBJ2-1	CASSWGTGGIEQFF	TGTGCCAGCAGCTGGGGGACAGGGGGAATTGAGCAGTTCTTC
NA	few	TRBV2	TRBJ1-6	CASSEALGLNSPLHF	TGTGCCAGCAGTGAAGCGCTCGGACTTAATTCACCCCTCCACTTT
TRBD2	few	TRBV4-2	TRBJ2-3	CASSQDPKRTSGGTTDTQYF	TGTGCCAGCAGCCAAGATCCCAAACGGACTAGCGGGGGGACCACAGATACGCAGTATTTT
TRBD1	once	TRBV5-1	TRBJ2-7	CASSLTGGQGGLYEQYF	TGCGCCAGCAGCTTGACTGGCGGACAGGGAGGATTATACGAGCAGTACTTC
NA	NA	TRBV5-5	TRBJ2-7	CASSFRQAGWGISYEQYF	TGTGCCAGCAGCTTTAGACAGGCGGGCTGGGGGATTTCGTACGAGCAGTACTTC
NA	NA	TRBV6-5	TRBJ1-2	CASRELQVLNYGYTF	TGTGCCAGCCGAGAACTGCAGGTGCTTAACTATGGCTACACCTTC
TRBD1	NA	TRBV4-1	TRBJ2-3	CASSQPDRGRTDTQYF	TGCGCCAGCAGCCAACCGGACAGGGGGCGGACAGATACGCAGTATTTT
TRBD1	NA	TRBV7-9	TRBJ1-5	CASSLPGQGNQPQHF	TGTGCCAGCAGTCTCCCGGGACAGGGGAATCAGCCCCAGCATTTT
NA	NA	TRBV30	TRBJ2-5	CAWGSFRGGHQETQYF	TGTGCCTGGGGGTCGTTCCGGGGAGGTCACCAAGAGACCCAGTACTTC
NA	NA	TRBV19	TRBJ2-7	CASSIVSGASYEQYF	TGTGCCAGTAGTATAGTTAGTGGGGCCTCCTACGAGCAGTACTTC
TRBD2	NA	TRBV7-3	TRBJ2-1	CASSPGLGYNEQFF	TGTGCCAGCAGCCCGGGACTAGGCTACAATGAGCAGTTCTTC
NA	NA	TRBV11-2	TRBJ2-7	CASSRSSYEQYF	TGTGCCAGCAGCCGCAGCTCCTACGAGCAGTACTTC
TRBD1	NA	TRBV2	TRBJ1-1	CASSVMGQTNTEAFF	TGTGCCAGCAGTGTAATGGGACAGACAAACACTGAAGCTTTCTTT
TRBD1	NA	TRBV30	TRBJ1-2	CAWSRGQGRYGYTF	TGTGCCTGGAGTAGAGGACAGGGTCGCTATGGCTACACCTTC
NA	NA	TRBV30	TRBJ1-6	CAWRTGTTYNSPLHF	TGTGCCTGGAGAACAGGGACCACCTATAATTCACCCCTCCACTTT
TRBD1	NA	TRBV10-3	TRBJ2-6	CAIRPSTGAVYGANVLTF	TGTGCCATCAGGCCTTCGACAGGGGCAGTTTATGGGGCCAACGTCCTGACTTTC
NA	NA	TRBV9	TRBJ2-3	CASNRGDSAADTQYF	TGTGCCAGCAACCGCGGGGACAGCGCCGCAGATACGCAGTATTTT
TRBD2	NA	TRBV14	TRBJ2-3	CASSQRSSGGARADTQYF	TGTGCCAGCAGCCAACGTTCGAGCGGGGGAGCACGGGCAGATACGCAGTATTTT
NA	once	TRBV19	TRBJ1-2	CASSLNPRFGYGYTF	TGTGCCAGTAGTCTAAACCCACGGTTCGGCTATGGCTACACCTTC
NA	NA	TRBV9	TRBJ2-3	CASSELDPSTDTQYF	TGTGCCAGCAGCGAATTAGATCCTAGCACAGATACGCAGTATTTT
NA	NA	TRBV11-2	TRBJ2-1	CASSWRVMGSYNEQFF	TGTGCCAGCAGCTGGAGGGTGATGGGCTCCTACAATGAGCAGTTCTTC
TRBD1	few	TRBV2	TRBJ1-1	CASRRDRDTEAFF	TGTGCCAGCAGGAGGGACAGGGACACTGAAGCTTTCTTT
TRBD2	once	TRBV6-1	TRBJ2-7	CASRVGGNSREQYF	TGTGCCAGCAGAGTGGGGGGGAATTCGCGGGAGCAGTACTTC
TRBD2	NA	TRBV6-1	TRBJ2-7	CATGTSGSVYEQYF	TGTGCCACGGGGACTAGCGGGAGTGTCTACGAGCAGTACTTC
NA	NA	TRBV7-6	TRBJ1-5	CASSLEAGDSSNQPQHF	TGTGCCAGCAGCTTAGAGGCAGGAGACAGTAGCAATCAGCCCCAGCATTTT
TRBD1	NA	TRBV12-5	TRBJ1-5	CASGRGTGSFQPQHF	TGTGCTAGTGGACGAGGGACAGGGTCTTTTCAGCCCCAGCATTTT
NA	once	TRBV30	TRBJ2-1	CAWSVLPFTNQGANEQFF	TGTGCCTGGAGTGTACTTCCCTTCACAAATCAAGGAGCAAATGAGCAGTTCTTC
TRBD1	NA	TRBV27	TRBJ1-4	CASSLAGTGGEKLFF	TGTGCCAGCAGTTTAGCCGGGACAGGGGGGGAAAAACTGTTTTTT
NA	NA	TRBV5-1	TRBJ2-2	CASSFLRYRTTSQNTGELFF	TGCGCCAGCAGCTTTTTGCGGTATAGGACAACCAGCCAGAACACCGGGGAGCTGTTTTTT
NA	NA	TRBV7-3	TRBJ1-1	CASSRGTNTEAFF	TGTGCCAGCAGCCGCGGAACGAACACTGAAGCTTTCTTT
TRBD1	few	TRBV9	TRBJ1-3	CASSTGASGNTIYF	TGTGCCAGCAGCACAGGGGCGTCTGGAAACACCATATATTTT
TRBD1	NA	TRBV4-1	TRBJ1-2	CASSQDYARGQSNYGYTF	TGCGCCAGCAGCCAAGACTACGCCAGGGGGCAGTCGAACTATGGCTACACCTTC
NA	medium-sized	TRBV14	TRBJ2-7	CASSQDYAGFYEQYF	TGTGCCAGCAGCCAAGATTACGCGGGATTCTACGAGCAGTACTTC
TRBD1	NA	TRBV6-6	TRBJ1-2	CASSLQGAAGYTF	TGTGCCAGCAGTCTACAGGGGGCGGCTGGCTACACCTTC
NA	NA	TRBV6-5	TRBJ2-7	CASTRDSSYEQYF	TGTGCCAGCACCCGGGACTCCTCCTACGAGCAGTACTTC
NA	NA	TRBV5-4	TRBJ1-1	CASSLGQGHTEAFF	TGTGCCAGCAGCTTGGGCCAGGGCCACACTGAAGCTTTCTTT
TRBD2	NA	TRBV30	TRBJ2-3	CAWRSGRASPQYF	TGTGCCTGGAGAAGCGGGAGGGCCAGTCCGCAGTATTTT
NA	NA	TRBV6-4	TRBJ2-7	CASSEETSGYEQYF	TGTGCCAGCAGTGAGGAGACAAGCGGATACGAGCAGTACTTC
NA	NA	TRBV5-1	TRBJ1-5	CASSLTGQNSNQPQHF	TGCGCCAGCAGCTTGACAGGGCAGAATAGCAATCAGCCCCAGCATTTT
TRBD2	NA	TRBV9	TRBJ2-3	CASSVAGRAGGPGDTQYF	TGTGCCAGCAGCGTAGCAGGGCGCGCGGGAGGGCCTGGAGATACGCAGTATTTT
NA	NA	TRBV10-3	TRBJ2-3	CAISEQDTQYF	TGTGCCATCAGTGAGCAGGATACGCAGTATTTT
TRBD2	NA	TRBV10-3	TRBJ2-7	CAISEVVLAGHEQYF	TGTGCCATCAGTGAGGTCGTCCTAGCGGGCCACGAGCAGTACTTC
NA	NA	TRBV30	TRBJ1-1	CAWSVRNRVSTEAFF	TGTGCCTGGAGTGTACGGAACAGGGTAAGCACTGAAGCTTTCTTT